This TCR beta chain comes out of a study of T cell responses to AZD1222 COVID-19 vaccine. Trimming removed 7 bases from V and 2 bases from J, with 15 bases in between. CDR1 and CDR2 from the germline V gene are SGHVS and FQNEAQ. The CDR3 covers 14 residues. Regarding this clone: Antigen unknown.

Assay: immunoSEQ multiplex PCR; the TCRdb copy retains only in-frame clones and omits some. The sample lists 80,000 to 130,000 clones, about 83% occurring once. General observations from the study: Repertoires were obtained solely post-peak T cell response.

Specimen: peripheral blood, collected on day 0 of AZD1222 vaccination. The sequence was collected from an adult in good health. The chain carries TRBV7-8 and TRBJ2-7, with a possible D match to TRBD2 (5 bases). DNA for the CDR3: TGTGCCAGCACTCCCCGGGGTGGCACCTACGAGCAGTACTTC. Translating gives CASTPRGGTYEQYF.